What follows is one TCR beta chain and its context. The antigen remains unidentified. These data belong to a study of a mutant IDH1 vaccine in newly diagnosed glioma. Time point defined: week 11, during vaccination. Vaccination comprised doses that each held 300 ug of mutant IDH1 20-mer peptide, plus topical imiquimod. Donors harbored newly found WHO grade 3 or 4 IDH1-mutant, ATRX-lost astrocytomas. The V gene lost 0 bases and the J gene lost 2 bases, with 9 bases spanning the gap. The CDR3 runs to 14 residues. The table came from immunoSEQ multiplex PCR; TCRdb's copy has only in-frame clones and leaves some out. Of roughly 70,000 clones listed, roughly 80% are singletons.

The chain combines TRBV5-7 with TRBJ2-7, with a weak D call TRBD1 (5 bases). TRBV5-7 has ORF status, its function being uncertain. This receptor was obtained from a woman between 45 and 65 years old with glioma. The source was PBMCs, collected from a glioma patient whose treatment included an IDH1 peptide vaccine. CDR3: CASSLEKGPYEQYF. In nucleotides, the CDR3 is TGTGCCAGCAGCTTGGAAAAGGGGCCCTACGAGCAGTACTTC.